This paragraph covers one TCR beta chain sequence. One end of the junction does not line up with germline, which may come from a read error. As originally analysed: By means of reference gene primer amplification, nucleated cell counts were estimated. Some clones are missing from TCRdb's copy, which holds only in-frame ones; the method was immunoSEQ multiplex PCR. The DNA gave D and trimming, while V, J and clone size come from that table. The sample carries about 40,000 clones, around 87% recorded once. These data are taken from a study of blood T cell repertoires in COVID-19. On the study more broadly: The study drew acute and convalescent COVID-19 samples from the United States, Italy and Spain.

The CDR3 loop spans 15 amino acids. Germline lookup yields CDR1 SSHAT and CDR2 FNYEAQ (reference sequence). The sequence derives from a man in his fifties in a cohort sampled during active COVID-19. What was sequenced was peripheral blood. The V and J genes are TRBV7-7 and TRBJ2-3; 8 nucleotides match TRBD2. Here the CDR3 DNA reads TGTGCTAGCAGCTTAACAGGGACTAGTGCAGATACGCAGTATTTT. It translates to CASSLTGTSADTQYF.